The 15 T cell receptor beta chains in this list originate from one sample, sequenced in a study of cytomegalovirus exposure and HLA in healthy donors. The PCR used 60 Vbeta and 13 Jbeta primers. Clones were sequenced by immunoSEQ multiplex PCR, and TCRdb holds only the in-frame ones, with some missing. The table includes some 71,000 clones, roughly 67% detected once. Sample: PBMCs. Every receptor here comes from a man aged 35-49 years in good health and CMV-seropositive.

This clone was detected a few times. The chain employs TRBV2 and TRBJ2-5, with D possibly being TRBD2 (6 bases). Trimming cost V 2 bases and J 1 base, with 11 bases left between them. The CDR3 covers 15 residues. Germline V CDR1 and CDR2: SNHLY, FYNNEI. CDR3 DNA: TGTGCCAGCAGTGAAACCGGGAGTGGCCAAGAGACCCAGTACTTC. Its translation: CASSETGSGQETQYF.

Only one count was recorded for this clone. The chain couples TRBV5-1 to TRBJ1-4; 10 bases align to TRBD1. The ends lost 4 bases at V and 6 bases at J; junction bases unmatched: 6. Germline lookup yields CDR1 SGHRS and CDR2 YFSETQ. This CDR3 comprises 15 residues. This chain's CDR3 is CASSQQGTGDEKLFF. The CDR3 DNA reads TGCGCCAGCAGCCAACAAGGGACAGGGGATGAAAAACTGTTTTTT.

The chain links TRBV30 to TRBJ1-4, with a possible D match to TRBD1 (5 bases). There are 13 residues in the CDR3. V dropped 2 bases and J dropped 4 bases, with 8 bases sitting between them. Germline CDR1 reads GTSNPN; CDR2 reads SVGIG (reference sequence). The CDR3 coding sequence is TGTGCCTGGAGTCAGGGATTTAATGAAAAACTGTTTTTT. The encoded protein is CAWSQGFNEKLFF. The entire variable domain, with the rest obtained from reference TRBV30 and TRBJ1-4, is as follows: SQTIHQWPATLVQPVGSPLSLECTVEGTSNPNLYWYRQAAGRGLQLLFYSVGIGQISSEVPQNLSASRPQDRQFILSSKKLLLSDSGFYLCAWSQGFNEKLFFGSGTQLSVL.

This clone occurred a few times. The V and J genes are TRBV10-3 and TRBJ2-1; possibly TRBD2 for D (5 bases). V lost 4 bases, J lost 0 bases, and 7 bases lay in between. This CDR3 comprises 14 residues. CDR1 is ENHRY, CDR2 SYGVKD, per germline. This CDR3 is CAISARDSYNEQFF. The CDR3 nucleotides are TGTGCCATCAGTGCCCGGGACTCCTACAATGAGCAGTTCTTC.

The chain employs TRBV6-6 and TRBJ2-2; the match to TRBD2 covers 10 bases. Germline values: CDR1 MNHNY, CDR2 SVGAGI (reference sequence). This CDR3 comprises 14 residues. V dropped 6 bases and J dropped 7; count of bases not matched to a gene: 5. Here the CDR3 DNA reads TGTGCCAGCAGACCTAGCGGGGGAATCGGGGAGCTGTTTTTT. Translated: CASRPSGGIGELFF.

The chain is built from TRBV19 and TRBJ1-5; 10 positions agree with TRBD1. V was clipped by 7 bases and J by 0 bases; unmatched bases: 6. The CDR3 sequence is 16 residues long. Germline V gene sequence: CDR1 LNHDA, CDR2 SQIVND (reference sequence). This CDR3 reads CASKGTGDNSNQPQHF. In DNA form, the CDR3 reads TGTGCCAGTAAGGGGACAGGGGACAATAGCAATCAGCCCCAGCATTTT.

This chain joins TRBV9 and TRBJ1-2; D is undetermined. Per the germline V gene, CDR1 is SGDLS and CDR2 is YYNGEE. V lost 0 bases to trimming and J lost 8 bases, with 8 bases between them. There are 12 residues in the CDR3. The DNA for the CDR3 is TGTGCCAGCAGCGTAGCTAGTGCCGGCTACACCTTC. Amino acid sequence: CASSVASAGYTF.

This clone was counted between two and nine times. The chain couples TRBV19 to TRBJ1-2, with D uncertain. The CDR3 is 12 amino acids. The germline CDR1 and CDR2 sequences are LNHDA and SQIVND (reference sequence). Trimming removed 3 bases from V and 5 bases from J, with 7 bases in between. As DNA, the CDR3 is TGTGCCAGTAGTATCTCGGTGTATGGCTACACCTTC. It specifies CASSISVYGYTF.

This rearrangement joins TRBV6-6 to TRBJ1-1; D unclear. CDR3 length: 14 amino acids. Trimming stripped 5 bases from V and 3 bases from J, with 13 bases between. Germline values: CDR1 MNHNY, CDR2 SVGAGI (reference sequence). DNA for the CDR3: TGTGCCAGCAGTGATCGGGGAGTTGACACTGAAGCTTTCTTT. Translation gives CASSDRGVDTEAFF.

This sequence joins TRBV5-1 and TRBJ2-2; 10 nucleotides match TRBD2. The CDR3 totals 15 residues. Germline values: CDR1 SGHRS, CDR2 YFSETQ. J gave up 6 bases and V 0 bases, and 2 bases lay outside the gene matches. Written as DNA, the CDR3 is TGCGCCAGCAGCTTGGGGACTAGCGGTTCCGGGGAGCTGTTTTTT. This codes for CASSLGTSGSGELFF.

This sequence joins TRBV28 and TRBJ1-3; maybe TRBD1 (5 bases). The V and J ends lost 6 bases and 4 bases respectively, with 25 bases between them. Germline V gene lookup returns CDR1 MDHEN and CDR2 SYDVKM. This CDR3 is 18 amino acids long. This CDR3 reads CASRTQTFQGLKGNTIYF. The CDR3 DNA reads TGTGCCAGCAGGACACAAACGTTTCAGGGCTTGAAAGGAAACACCATATATTTT.

This chain connects TRBV2 to TRBJ1-1; 7 nucleotides line up with TRBD1. The germline V gene encodes CDR1 SNHLY and CDR2 FYNNEI. This CDR3 is built from 15 residues. The junction had 9 bases not matched to a gene; V was cut back by 8 bases and J by 0 bases. In nucleotides, the CDR3 is TGTGCCAGCGACAGGGATGCTTCCATGAACACTGAAGCTTTCTTT. This sequence encodes CASDRDASMNTEAFF.

The rearrangement joins TRBV10-3 to TRBJ1-1; TRBD1 matches 10 bases. V lost 0 bases and J lost 5; bases outside the gene matches: 6. In germline, CDR1 is ENHRY, CDR2 SYGVKD. The CDR3 is 16 residues long. For the CDR3, the DNA is TGTGCCATCAGTGAGTCGGGAGGACAGGGGGATACTGAAGCTTTCTTT. Protein sequence: CAISESGGQGDTEAFF.

The CDR3 coding sequence is TGTGCCAGCAGCTTAGCTGGAGGGAGCTCCTATAATTCACCCCTCCACTTT. Encoded protein: CASSLAGGSSYNSPLHF. J is TRBJ1-6 and V is TRBV7-8; no clear D. The CDR3 consists of 17 residues. Germline V gene data show CDR1 as SGHVS and CDR2 as FQNEAQ. V was trimmed by 0 bases and J by 0 bases, leaving 9 bases between them.

The chain combines TRBV7-2 with TRBJ1-6; 7 bases align to TRBD1. The CDR3 covers 15 residues. CDR1 and CDR2 (germline): SGHTA, FQGNSA. The J segment lost 8 bases and the V segment lost 6 bases, leaving 10 bases of the junction unmatched. CDR3 DNA sequence: TGTGCCAGCAGACGTACAGGGGCCTTGGATTCACCCCTCCACTTT. Translated: CASRRTGALDSPLHF.